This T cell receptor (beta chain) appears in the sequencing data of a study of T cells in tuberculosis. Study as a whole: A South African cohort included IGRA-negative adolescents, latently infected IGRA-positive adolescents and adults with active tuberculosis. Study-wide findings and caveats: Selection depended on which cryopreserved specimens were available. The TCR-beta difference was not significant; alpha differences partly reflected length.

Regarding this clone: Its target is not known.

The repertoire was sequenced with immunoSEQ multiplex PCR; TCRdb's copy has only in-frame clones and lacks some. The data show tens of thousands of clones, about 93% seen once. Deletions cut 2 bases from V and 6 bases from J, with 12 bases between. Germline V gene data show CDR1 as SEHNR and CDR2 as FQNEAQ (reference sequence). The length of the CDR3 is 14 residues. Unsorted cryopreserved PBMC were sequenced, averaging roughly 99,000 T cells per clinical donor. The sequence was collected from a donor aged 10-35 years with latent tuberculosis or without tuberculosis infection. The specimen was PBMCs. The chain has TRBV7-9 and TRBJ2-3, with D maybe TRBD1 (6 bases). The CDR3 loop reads CASSLLNTGDTQYF. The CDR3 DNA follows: TGTGCCAGCAGCTTACTTAATACAGGGGATACGCAGTATTTT.